A single sample is the source of the 22 T cell receptor beta chains below, sequenced in a study of PD-L1 blockade in urothelial cancer. Indicated time point: pretreatment peripheral blood. The protocol was immunoSEQ multiplex PCR, while the TCRdb copy is restricted to in-frame clones and leaves out a portion. The sample includes over 35,000 clones, 85% seen only once; the top ten take around 15%. Sample: PBMCs, taken around atezolizumab (anti-PD-L1) treatment. The receptors stem from a man aged 80 or over with urothelial cancer.

The chain combines TRBV27 with TRBJ1-2; maybe TRBD1 (6 bases). The CDR3 spans 14 residues. V dropped 5 bases and J dropped 3 bases, with 13 bases sitting between them. CDR1 is MNHEY, CDR2 SMNVEV, per germline (reference sequence). The CDR3, as DNA: TGTGCCAGCAGTGCGTCGACAGGCTACTATGGCTACACCTTC. Its translation is CASSASTGYYGYTF.

This clone rates as large. J is TRBJ2-7 and V is TRBV5-1, with D perhaps matching TRBD1 (6 bases). Germline assignment: CDR1 SGHRS and CDR2 YFSETQ. This CDR3 is 14 amino acids long. V lost 1 base, J lost 3 bases, and 11 bases lay in between. This CDR3 is CASSLTGQSYEQYF. The CDR3 DNA sequence: TGCGCCAGCAGCTTGACGGGACAAAGCTACGAGCAGTACTTC.

The chain links TRBV2 to TRBJ1-1; TRBD1 is a possible D gene (5 bases). The CDR3 length is 15 residues. The V end was cut by 3 bases, the J end by 1 base, with 12 bases between. Germline V gene data show CDR1 as SNHLY and CDR2 as FYNNEI. CDR3 sequence: CASSDPYTGNTEAFF. CDR3 nucleotide sequence: TGTGCCAGCAGTGATCCTTACACAGGGAACACTGAAGCTTTCTTT.

This clone was seen only once. The chain employs TRBV5-6 and TRBJ2-1; 9 nucleotides agree with TRBD1. Unmatched junction bases numbered 12, after V lost 1 base and J lost 7 bases. The CDR3 is made up of 17 amino acids. The V gene's germline CDR1 is SGHDT and CDR2 YYEEEE. The CDR3: CASSLFILDRGENEQFF. The CDR3 DNA is TGTGCCAGCAGCTTGTTTATACTGGACAGGGGAGAAAATGAGCAGTTCTTC. The full variable domain, completed using reference TRBV5-6 and TRBJ2-1, is DAGVTQSPTHLIKTRGQQVTLRCSPKSGHDTVSWYQQALGQGPQFIFQYYEEEERQRGNFPDRFSGHQFPNYSSELNVNALLLGDSALYLCASSLFILDRGENEQFFGPGTRLTVL.

V usage is TRBV19 and J usage is TRBJ1-5; no clear D. This CDR3 comprises 16 residues. Trimming removed 1 base from V and 7 bases from J, with 17 bases in between. Germline V gene data show CDR1 as LNHDA and CDR2 as SQIVND (reference sequence). CDR3 loop: CASSIAPDGVGQPQHF. CDR3 sequence (DNA): TGTGCCAGTAGTATAGCCCCAGACGGAGTAGGACAGCCCCAGCATTTT.

V usage is TRBV7-2 and J usage is TRBJ2-7; TRBD2 aligns across 9 bases. The CDR3 is 15 amino acids. V gave up 5 bases and J gave up 2 bases; unmatched junction bases: 7. The V gene's germline CDR1 is SGHTA and CDR2 FQGNSA. The DNA of the CDR3 is TGTGCCAGCAGCCTAGTAGCGGGAGACCCCTACGAGCAGTACTTC. It codes for CASSLVAGDPYEQYF.

V and J are TRBV7-2 and TRBJ2-3; 9 bases fit TRBD1. This CDR3 contains 15 residues. Germline V gene data show CDR1 as SGHTA and CDR2 as FQGNSA. The junction had 6 bases not matched to a gene; V was cut back by 7 bases and J by 1 base. CDR3 amino acids: CASTSRTGGTDTQYF. The CDR3 DNA reads as TGTGCCAGCACCTCTAGGACAGGGGGCACAGATACGCAGTATTTT.

This clone appeared a few times. The chain couples TRBV6-1 to TRBJ1-1; D unclear. With 5 bases removed from V and 3 bases from J, the gap between germline ends came to 13 bases. The CDR3 covers 14 residues. Germline CDR1 and CDR2: MNHNS and SASEGT. The CDR3: CASSFRALDTEAFF. The CDR3 DNA reads TGTGCCAGCAGTTTCCGAGCTTTGGACACTGAAGCTTTCTTT.

The chain couples TRBV5-6 to TRBJ1-2; D is undetermined. CDR3 length: 17 residues. V was trimmed by 5 bases and J by 0 bases, leaving 20 bases between them. Germline lookup yields CDR1 SGHDT and CDR2 YYEEEE. This chain's CDR3 is CASRGRGAMSSNYGYTF. CDR3 DNA sequence: TGTGCCAGCAGGGGTCGGGGAGCCATGTCCTCTAACTATGGCTACACCTTC. Looking up the rest from reference TRBV5-6 and TRBJ1-2 gives the full variable domain: DAGVTQSPTHLIKTRGQQVTLRCSPKSGHDTVSWYQQALGQGPQFIFQYYEEEERQRGNFPDRFSGHQFPNYSSELNVNALLLGDSALYLCASRGRGAMSSNYGYTFGSGTRLTVV.

This chain connects TRBV19 to TRBJ2-1, with D unclear. The CDR3 spans 11 residues. Germline CDR1 reads LNHDA; CDR2 reads SQIVND (reference sequence). V gave up 3 bases and J gave up 10 bases, with 7 bases separating them. The CDR3 here is CASSIRFEQFF. CDR3 nucleotide sequence: TGTGCCAGTAGTATCCGGTTCGAGCAGTTCTTC.

The chain combines TRBV27 with TRBJ2-2, with TRBD2 matching over 8 bases. Germline V gives CDR1 MNHEY, CDR2 SMNVEV (reference sequence). This CDR3 spans 17 amino acids. Germline trimming cut 2 bases from V and 5 bases from J; bases unmatched to any gene: 10. The CDR3 nucleotides read TGTGCCAGCAGTTTACCGGGACTAGGCCAAGGAACCGGGGAGCTGTTTTTT. Protein: CASSLPGLGQGTGELFF.

The table lists this clone with a count of one. The gene calls are TRBV4-3 and TRBJ2-1; TRBD2 agrees at 9 bases. Unmatched junction bases numbered 3, after V lost 3 bases and J lost 0 bases. The CDR3 has 16 amino acids. Germline CDR1 LGHNA, CDR2 YSLEER. CDR3 sequence reads: CASSQDSGSSYNEQFF. The CDR3 nucleotides read TGCGCCAGCAGCCAGGATAGCGGGAGCTCCTACAATGAGCAGTTCTTC.

This clone was observed a handful of times. The rearrangement uses TRBV5-8 and TRBJ1-1; 9 bases align to TRBD1. CDR1 is SGHTS, CDR2 YDEGEE, per germline. Trimming took 3 bases from V and 3 from J; bases not matched to a gene: 6. This CDR3 has 15 residues. The CDR3 DNA sequence: TGTGCCAGCAGCTCCGGGACAGGGTGGCACACTGAAGCTTTCTTT. Its translation: CASSSGTGWHTEAFF.

CDR3 nucleotide sequence: TGTGCCAGCAGTGAATATACGGGACAGGGTTACGAGCAGTACTTC. The encoded protein is CASSEYTGQGYEQYF. The chain joins TRBV6-1 to TRBJ2-7, with TRBD1 matching 9 bases. V gave up 2 bases and J gave up 4 bases; unmatched junction bases: 6. Germline assignment: CDR1 MNHNS and CDR2 SASEGT. This CDR3 is 15 amino acids long.

This sequence joins TRBV5-1 and TRBJ2-6; 8 bases are shared with TRBD1. CDR1 is SGHRS, CDR2 YFSETQ, per germline. This CDR3 contains 17 residues. The V gene end was trimmed by 4 bases and the J gene end by 0 bases; junction bases not matched to a gene: 6. The CDR3 sequence is CASSTGQALSGANVLTF. CDR3 bases: TGCGCCAGCAGCACGGGACAGGCGCTCTCTGGGGCCAACGTCCTGACTTTC.

The chain employs TRBV29-1 and TRBJ1-1, with 9 nucleotides matching TRBD1. Germline V gene lookup returns CDR1 SQVTM and CDR2 ANQGSEA. This CDR3 is built from 14 residues. Trimming at V came to 6 bases and at J to 5 bases, leaving 10 bases not matched to a gene. Here the CDR3 reads CSVYTGGQGTEAFF. The CDR3 nucleotides read TGCAGCGTGTACACAGGGGGCCAAGGGACTGAAGCTTTCTTT.

The gene calls are TRBV15 and TRBJ2-1, with D perhaps matching TRBD2 (6 bases). This CDR3 comprises 15 residues. V was trimmed by 9 bases and J by 5 bases, leaving 20 bases between them. Germline V gene sequence: CDR1 LNHNV, CDR2 YYDKDF (reference sequence). CDR3 coding DNA: TGTGCCACATCCCGGGTGGAGGGATCCCACAATGAGCAGTTCTTC. This sequence encodes CATSRVEGSHNEQFF.

The chain carries TRBV7-2 and TRBJ1-2, with 8 positions matching TRBD1. The CDR3 has 16 residues. Looked up from germline, CDR1 is SGHTA and CDR2 is FQGNSA. V lost 5 bases, J lost 1 base, and 9 bases stayed unmatched. The CDR3 nucleotides read TGTGCCAGCAGCCCGTGGGACAGGACTTTTAACTATGGCTACACCTTC. It translates to CASSPWDRTFNYGYTF.

A single count supports this clone. The chain is built from TRBV6-5 and TRBJ2-1, with 8 positions matching TRBD2. CDR3 length: 13 residues. The trim removed 11 bases at V and 8 bases at J, leaving 11 bases unmatched. CDR1 and CDR2 (germline): MNHEY, SVGAGI. This CDR3 reads CAERERENDEQFF. As DNA, the CDR3 is TGTGCCGAACGAGAGCGGGAGAACGATGAGCAGTTCTTC.

This sequence joins TRBV10-1 and TRBJ2-3, with D possibly TRBD1 on 6 matching bases. CDR1 is WNHNN and CDR2 is SYGVQD in the germline V gene (reference sequence). The CDR3 totals 12 residues. The V and J ends lost 11 bases and 2 bases respectively, with 11 bases between them. The CDR3 nucleotides read TGCGCCGCAGGGGATTCCACAGATACGCAGTATTTT. This sequence encodes CAAGDSTDTQYF.

The J gene is TRBJ2-1, the V gene TRBV11-3; 9 bases map to TRBD2. The CDR3 contains 15 residues. The germline CDR1 and CDR2 sequences are SGHNT and YENEEA. Trimming at V came to 3 bases and at J to 6 bases, leaving 6 bases not matched to a gene. This CDR3 reads CASSLGTSILNEQFF. For the CDR3, the DNA is TGTGCCAGCAGCTTGGGGACTAGCATCCTCAATGAGCAGTTCTTC. The whole variable domain, filled in from reference TRBV11-3 and TRBJ2-1, reads EAGVVQSPRYKIIEKKQPVAFWCNPISGHNTLYWYLQNLGQGPELLIRYENEEAVDDSQLPKDRFSAERLKGVDSTLKIQPAELGDSAVYLCASSLGTSILNEQFFGPGTRLTVL.

The rearrangement uses TRBV5-1 and TRBJ2-3; D is ambiguous. V was pared by 4 bases and J by 3 bases, with 15 bases between. Germline V gene lookup returns CDR1 SGHRS and CDR2 YFSETQ. This CDR3 comprises 15 residues. In DNA, the CDR3 is TGCGCCAGCAGCCTGGACGGAGTACTAACAGATACGCAGTATTTT. This gives the protein CASSLDGVLTDTQYF.